These T cell receptor beta chains were read from a single sample in a study of T cell responses to AZD1222 COVID-19 vaccine. The protocol was immunoSEQ multiplex PCR, while the TCRdb copy is restricted to in-frame clones and leaves out a portion. The sample records some 130,000 clones, 70% to 90% being singletons. Sequencing was performed on peripheral blood, taken on day 0 of AZD1222 vaccination. Every receptor here comes from an adult in good health. Each CDR3 is given with its conserved first and last residue. The D gene is left open where the match is weak. Clone size, where shown, is once, few, many, or a class for clones that have expanded.

d_call	v_call	j_call	clone_size	cdr3_nt	cdr3_aa
-	TRBV5-1	TRBJ1-3	once	TGCGCCAGCAGCTTGTTCGACTCTGGAAACACCATATATTTT	CASSLFDSGNTIYF
TRBD1	TRBV2	TRBJ1-5	once	TGTGCCAGCAGCCGACAGGGGTTGAGTCAGCCCCAGCATTTT	CASSRQGLSQPQHF
-	TRBV29-1	TRBJ1-5	once	TGCAGCGACCCCTCCCGGGACGGCAATAGCAATCAGCCCCAGCATTTT	CSDPSRDGNSNQPQHF
-	TRBV7-9	TRBJ2-7	-	TGTGCCAGCAGCTTAACAGAGAGCTCCTACGAGCAGTACTTC	CASSLTESSYEQYF
-	TRBV19	TRBJ1-2	-	TGTGCCAGTACTCTAAAAACGGGCAGGGACGTCGGAGGCTACACCTTC	CASTLKTGRDVGGYTF
-	TRBV18	TRBJ1-1	-	TGTGCCAGCTCACCAGCGATGGTCACTGAAGCTTTCTTT	CASSPAMVTEAFF
-	TRBV7-9	TRBJ2-5	-	TGTGCCAGCAGCTTAGCGGGGGGCCGAGAGACCCAGTACTTC	CASSLAGGRETQYF
TRBD1	TRBV6-5	TRBJ2-7	-	TGTGCCAGCAGTTCGTGGGGACAGAACGAGCAGTACTTC	CASSSWGQNEQYF
-	TRBV11-1	TRBJ1-3	-	TGTGCCAGCAGCTTATCTACAGGCCCTGGAAACACCATATATTTT	CASSLSTGPGNTIYF
TRBD2	TRBV11-1	TRBJ2-7	-	TGTGCCAGCAGCCCCCTAGCGGGGGGGTTCTCCTACGAGCAGTACTTC	CASSPLAGGFSYEQYF
TRBD2	TRBV6-5	TRBJ2-5	-	TGTGCCAGCAGTTTGGGAGGGAACCAAGAGACCCAGTACTTC	CASSLGGNQETQYF
-	TRBV2	TRBJ2-2	-	TGTGCTCAAGCAAGGGAGCTAATACAACGCGACACCGGGGAGCTGTTTTTT	CAQARELIQRDTGELFF
TRBD2	TRBV3-1/TRBV3-2	TRBJ2-7	-	TGTGCCAGCAGCCCTCGGGTAGCGGGCCCCTACGAGCAGTACTTC	CASSPRVAGPYEQYF